This TCR beta chain comes out of a study of blood T cell repertoires in COVID-19. As originally analysed: Quantification of nucleated cells was approximated via reference gene primer amplification. Data came from immunoSEQ multiplex PCR; TCRdb stores just in-frame clones and leaves some out. That table supplies the V and J calls and clone size; D and trimming were determined from the DNA. The table records 540,000 or so clones, approximately 91% of them present only once. This CDR3 has 17 residues. Trimming left V 4 bases short and J 0 bases short, with 13 bases between. CDR1 and CDR2 from the germline V gene are ENHRY and SYGVKD.

Sequencing was done on a sample of peripheral blood. This receptor was identified in a woman aged 45 to 65 with COVID-19, enrolled during active disease. The chain uses TRBV10-3 and TRBJ2-6; D ambiguous. The CDR3 DNA reads as TGTGCCATCAGTGTTACAGTCCGTTCCTCTGGGGCCAACGTCCTGACTTTC. It translates to CAISVTVRSSGANVLTF.